Sequencing of this T cell receptor beta chain was carried out in a study of CD8+ T cells in alopecia areata. Study summary: Tofacitinib was taken orally by treated patients, and the dose was 5 to 10 mg twice daily. Study results and caveats: Scalp clonality and expanded CD8+ clones among the top 100 fell significantly with tofacitinib. Greater clonality was observed in lesional scalp samples, especially alopecia totalis/universalis, versus normal scalp. In scalp samples, resident alphabeta T cells of normal skin are also sequenced.

RNA extraction was followed by reverse transcription into cDNA, which acted as the sequencing template. Libraries were prepared by immunoSEQ multiplex PCR; TCRdb keeps only in-frame clonotypes and omits some of them. The sample has some 190,000 clones, approximately 50% seen once. There are a few counts of this clone. No antigen is known for it. The sample's treatment: oral pan-JAK inhibitor, 5-10 mg twice daily. The clonotype comes from a human donor with alopecia areata. The sample here was CD8+ T cells sorted from blood, taken around week 54, from a patient treated with tofacitinib.

CDR3 sequence reads: CAWSVIAGASEQYF. CDR3 coding DNA: TGTGCCTGGAGTGTGATAGCGGGGGCCAGCGAGCAGTACTTC. This chain connects TRBV30 to TRBJ2-7; TRBD2 aligns across 9 bases. V dropped 0 bases and J dropped 6; count of bases not matched to a gene: 6. The CDR3 has 14 residues. Germline V CDR1 and CDR2: GTSNPN, SVGIG (reference sequence).